These 30 T cell receptor beta chains were sequenced from one sample in a study of blood T cell repertoires in COVID-19. Assay used: immunoSEQ multiplex PCR; TCRdb lists only in-frame clones, some missing. Seen here are a few hundred thousand clones, approximately 81% observed once, and the top ten hold 6.6%. The sequenced material came from PBMCs or T cells enriched from blood (not recorded which). These receptors originate from a woman aged 45-60 years who had been exposed to COVID-19.

This clone was seen only once. The chain has TRBV27 and TRBJ2-7; D unresolved. This CDR3 is 14 amino acids long. The V and J ends lost 5 bases and 1 base respectively, with 12 bases between them. The germline V gene has CDR1 MNHEY and CDR2 SMNVEV (reference sequence). This CDR3 reads CASSPTPRSYEQYF. CDR3 coding DNA: TGTGCCAGCAGTCCTACACCGAGGTCCTACGAGCAGTACTTC.

V gene TRBV27 combines with J gene TRBJ1-4, with 7 nucleotides matching TRBD1. The CDR3 covers 14 residues. CDR1 is MNHEY and CDR2 is SMNVEV in the germline V gene (reference sequence). Trimming at V came to 5 bases and at J to 3 bases, leaving 3 bases not matched to a gene. CDR3 DNA: TGTGCCAGCAGTCCGGGACAGCCTAATGAAAAACTGTTTTTT. Protein product: CASSPGQPNEKLFF.

This chain joins TRBV14 and TRBJ1-3, with D unclear. Germline V gives CDR1 SGHDN, CDR2 FVKESK. Trimming removed 6 bases from V and 4 bases from J, with 10 bases in between. The CDR3 covers 13 residues. CDR3 protein: CASRHHSGNTIYF. The CDR3 DNA is TGTGCCAGCAGACACCATTCAGGAAACACCATATATTTT.

The chain employs TRBV19 and TRBJ1-1; perhaps TRBD1 as D (6 bases). The V end lost 7 bases, the J end lost 0 bases, and 9 bases lay between the germline ends. The germline V gene has CDR1 LNHDA and CDR2 SQIVND (reference sequence). CDR3 length: 13 residues. CDR3 sequence (DNA): TGTGCCAGTATGGACAGATTGAACACTGAAGCTTTCTTT. This translates into CASMDRLNTEAFF.

This clone was observed a single time. The chain is built from TRBV6-5 and TRBJ2-7; possible D gene TRBD2, 6 bases. The V gene's germline CDR1 is MNHEY and CDR2 SVGAGI. CDR3 length equals 14 residues. Trimming shortened V by 7 bases and J by 3 bases, and 16 bases separated the two germline ends. The CDR3 here is CASNPIGSYYEQYF. In DNA, the CDR3 is TGTGCCAGCAACCCTATCGGGAGCTACTACGAGCAGTACTTC.

The rearrangement uses TRBV4-2 and TRBJ2-1; 9 bases match TRBD2. The CDR3 length is 16 residues. With V trimmed by 0 bases and J by 8 bases, 8 bases remained unmatched. CDR1 and CDR2 from the germline V gene are LGHNA and YNFKEQ. CDR3 DNA sequence: TGTGCCAGCAGCCAAGATCGCGGGGGGGCGGGCTATGAGCAGTTCTTC. Its protein product is CASSQDRGGAGYEQFF.

The J gene is TRBJ1-2, the V gene TRBV6-2 or TRBV6-3, with D uncertain. Germline values: CDR1 MNHEY, CDR2 SVGEGT. Trimming pared 4 bases from V and 8 bases from J, leaving 17 bases between. The CDR3 length is 14 residues. The CDR3 reads CASSSSNRPQGYTF. CDR3 nucleotides: TGTGCCAGCAGTTCCTCGAACAGACCACAGGGCTACACCTTC.

V and J are TRBV18 and TRBJ2-2; D is undetermined. The V gene lost 1 base and the J gene lost 5 bases, with 5 bases spanning the gap. In germline, CDR1 is KGHSH, CDR2 LQKENI. The CDR3 has 13 residues. The CDR3: CASSPLSTGELFF. The CDR3 DNA is TGTGCCAGCTCACCACTCAGTACCGGGGAGCTGTTTTTT.

V is TRBV6-2 or TRBV6-3 and J is TRBJ2-1, with D unclear. The CDR3 spans 14 residues. Germline values: CDR1 MNHEY, CDR2 SVGEGT. V was shortened by 0 bases and J by 6 bases, with 9 bases between the two germline ends. The CDR3 loop is CASSYSAASNEQFF. CDR3 DNA sequence: TGTGCCAGCAGTTACTCGGCGGCCTCCAATGAGCAGTTCTTC.

The chain links TRBV3-1 (or the pseudogene TRBV3-2) to TRBJ1-1; TRBD1 is a possible D gene (5 bases). The CDR3 is 14 residues long. With 1 base removed from V and 5 bases from J, the gap between germline ends came to 11 bases. The germline CDR1 and CDR2 sequences are LGHDT and YNNKEL (reference sequence). The CDR3 region is CASSQVPGRTEAFF. The CDR3 region has the DNA TGTGCCAGCAGCCAAGTCCCAGGGAGGACTGAAGCTTTCTTT.

This rearrangement joins TRBV4-2 to TRBJ1-2; 7 nucleotides line up with TRBD1. CDR1 is LGHNA and CDR2 is YNFKEQ in the germline V gene. This CDR3 has 14 residues. With V trimmed by 0 bases and J by 9 bases, 7 bases remained unmatched. CDR3: CASSQESTGKRYTF. The CDR3 DNA follows: TGTGCCAGCAGCCAAGAATCGACAGGGAAACGCTACACCTTC.

The chain joins TRBV6-5 to TRBJ1-2; D may be TRBD1 (6 bases). CDR1 and CDR2 from the germline V gene are MNHEY and SVGAGI. This CDR3 has 14 residues. V was trimmed by 8 bases and J by 6 bases, leaving 19 bases between them. CDR3 sequence (DNA): TGTGCCAGCGGGGAGTGGGGGCGAGGGGATGGCTACACCTTC. As protein: CASGEWGRGDGYTF.

This rearrangement joins TRBV19 to TRBJ2-5; TRBD1 aligns across 9 bases. CDR3 length: 14 residues. The V gene's germline CDR1 is LNHDA and CDR2 SQIVND (reference sequence). J was trimmed by 5 bases and V by 9 bases; bases with no gene match: 10. The CDR3 spells CASAVGQGRETQYF. The CDR3 DNA follows: TGTGCCAGCGCCGTGGGACAGGGACGGGAGACCCAGTACTTC.

V gene TRBV5-4 combines with J gene TRBJ1-1, with D perhaps matching TRBD1 (5 bases). This CDR3 is built from 14 residues. CDR1 is SGHNT and CDR2 is YYREEE in the germline V gene (reference sequence). V was trimmed by 4 bases and J by 5 bases, leaving 15 bases between them. The CDR3 nucleotides read TGTGCCAGCAGCCTGCAGGACACGTGGACTGAAGCTTTCTTT. Translated: CASSLQDTWTEAFF.

The chain recombines TRBV9 with TRBJ2-1, with 10 positions matching TRBD2. Germline lookup yields CDR1 SGDLS and CDR2 YYNGEE. After removal of 0 bases from V and 7 bases from J, the junction contained 4 bases not matched to a gene. The CDR3 contains 15 residues. This CDR3 reads CASSVASGGSNEQFF. The CDR3 DNA follows: TGTGCCAGCAGCGTAGCTAGCGGGGGATCAAATGAGCAGTTCTTC.

The V call is TRBV24-1, the J call TRBJ2-7; D ambiguous. Germline values: CDR1 KGHDR, CDR2 SFDVKD. The V end was cut by 2 bases, the J end by 2 bases, with 12 bases between. This CDR3 has 15 amino acids. DNA for the CDR3: TGTGCCACCAGTGATTCAAGACATCTTCCCTACGAGCAGTACTTC. It yields the protein CATSDSRHLPYEQYF.

The rearrangement uses TRBV3-1 (or the pseudogene TRBV3-2) and TRBJ1-2; 7 bases map to TRBD1. J lost 4 bases, V lost 4 bases, and 3 bases had no gene match. The length of the CDR3 is 13 residues. Germline values: CDR1 LGHDT, CDR2 YNNKEL (reference sequence). The CDR3 reads CASSLTGIYGYTF. The CDR3 nucleotides read TGTGCCAGCAGCCTGACAGGGATCTATGGCTACACCTTC.

This clone has just one count. V gene TRBV10-2 combines with J gene TRBJ2-2; possibly TRBD2 for D (5 bases). V was trimmed by 4 bases and J by 0 bases, leaving 12 bases between them. The CDR3 runs to 16 residues. In germline, CDR1 is WSHSY, CDR2 SAAADI. The CDR3 is CASSAHRRSNTGELFF. Written as DNA, the CDR3 is TGCGCCAGCAGTGCACATAGGAGGTCGAACACCGGGGAGCTGTTTTTT.

In DNA form, the CDR3 reads TGCGCCAGCAGTCAGCCCTTGGGACTAGCGGGGGGTCAGAAAAGGAATGAGCAGTTCTTC. It yields the protein CASSQPLGLAGGQKRNEQFF. J is TRBJ2-1 and V is TRBV23-1, with TRBD2 identical over 15 bases. TRBV23-1 belongs to the ORF category, with a function that is uncertain. The V and J ends lost 3 bases and 7 bases, in that order; junction bases with no gene match: 16. There are 20 residues in the CDR3.

V gene TRBV27 combines with J gene TRBJ2-2, with 8 bases lining up with TRBD2. Germline loops: CDR1 MNHEY, CDR2 SMNVEV (reference sequence). The CDR3 loop spans 19 amino acids. V trimming: 6 bases; J trimming: 0 bases; junction bases outside the gene matches: 15. The CDR3 spells CASSRRGSGALTNTGELFF. For the CDR3, the DNA is TGTGCCAGCAGCCGACGGGGTAGCGGGGCACTAACGAACACCGGGGAGCTGTTTTTT.

The rearrangement links TRBV10-3 to TRBJ1-4; TRBD1 might be the D (5 bases). The CDR3 spans 13 residues. The germline gives CDR1 ENHRY, CDR2 SYGVKD. V lost 4 bases and J lost 3, with 6 bases in between. The CDR3 region has the DNA TGTGCCATCAGTGGGACACCTAATGAAAAACTGTTTTTT. It is translated as CAISGTPNEKLFF.

The chain joins TRBV12-3 or TRBV12-4 to TRBJ1-2; a weak D match, TRBD1 (5 bases). V was trimmed by 7 bases and J by 6 bases, leaving 15 bases between them. The CDR3 runs to 13 residues. The CDR3 DNA reads as TGTGCCAGCAATTGGGCCGGAGGGGATGGCTACACCTTC. Encoded protein: CASNWAGGDGYTF.

The chain is built from TRBV2 and TRBJ1-4; 7 positions agree with TRBD1. CDR1 SNHLY and CDR2 FYNNEI come from the germline V gene. This CDR3 is built from 15 residues. The junction had 11 bases not matched to a gene; V was cut back by 6 bases and J by 7 bases. The CDR3: CASSPFTGDSEKLFF. Written as DNA, the CDR3 is TGTGCCAGCAGCCCCTTTACAGGGGATTCTGAAAAACTGTTTTTT.

The sample holds one count of this clone. This sequence joins TRBV5-6 and TRBJ2-7; D call uncertain. Trimming removed 0 bases from V and 4 bases from J, with 11 bases in between. The germline V gene has CDR1 SGHDT and CDR2 YYEEEE. This CDR3 region has 14 residues. The CDR3 nucleotides are TGTGCCAGCAGCTTGGCCGTAGTATCATACGAGCAGTACTTC. It encodes CASSLAVVSYEQYF.

The table lists this clone with a count of one. The chain employs TRBV10-3 and TRBJ2-1; 8 bases match TRBD2. From germline, CDR1 is ENHRY and CDR2 SYGVKD. The CDR3 covers 20 residues. Trimming removed 2 bases from V and 1 base from J; junction bases left unmatched: 16. CDR3 region: CAISEDERGNLILSYNEQFF. CDR3 nucleotide sequence: TGTGCCATCAGTGAGGATGAGCGGGGGAACCTAATTTTATCCTACAATGAGCAGTTCTTC.

The CDR3 protein is CASREGTKTGELFF. The DNA for the CDR3 is TGTGCCAGCAGAGAGGGGACTAAAACCGGGGAGCTGTTTTTT. This chain joins TRBV7-2 and TRBJ2-2, with TRBD2 identical over 7 bases. This CDR3 spans 14 amino acids. Trimming took 6 bases from V and 5 from J; bases not matched to a gene: 6. Germline CDR1 is SGHTA and CDR2 is FQGNSA.

The chain uses TRBV9 and TRBJ2-1, with D perhaps matching TRBD2 (6 bases). The CDR3 is 13 amino acids. Germline values: CDR1 SGDLS, CDR2 YYNGEE. Trimming left V 0 bases short and J 8 bases short, with 9 bases between. This CDR3 is CASSVAWRDEQFF. DNA of the CDR3: TGTGCCAGCAGCGTAGCATGGAGGGATGAGCAGTTCTTC. The whole variable domain, filled in from reference TRBV9 and TRBJ2-1, reads DSGVTQTPKHLITATGQRVTLRCSPRSGDLSVYWYQQSLDQGLQFLIQYYNGEERAKGNILERFSAQQFPDLHSELNLSSLELGDSALYFCASSVAWRDEQFFGPGTRLTVL.

As for this clone: At one boundary the junction diverges from the germline segment, which might be a read error. The chain is built from TRBV5-1 and TRBJ2-5; TRBD2 agrees at 7 bases. CDR3 size: 15 residues. From germline, CDR1 is SGHRS and CDR2 YFSETQ. DNA for the CDR3: TGCGCCAGCAGCTGGGGCGGGAGCACCCCCTTGAGTGTGGACTTC. This encodes CASSWGGSTPLSVDF.

The chain carries TRBV20-1 and TRBJ2-3; D remains ambiguous. CDR1 DFQATT and CDR2 SNEGSKA come from the germline V gene (reference sequence). V was trimmed by 3 bases and J by 1 base, leaving 17 bases between them. This CDR3 spans 16 amino acids. The CDR3 protein is CSASPRPSAGTDTQYF. For the CDR3, the DNA is TGCAGTGCTAGTCCCCGACCCTCCGCGGGCACAGATACGCAGTATTTT.

V and J are TRBV6-1 and TRBJ2-5; D remains unclear. The CDR3 totals 15 residues. Germline V lookup: CDR1 MNHNS, CDR2 SASEGT. V was pared by 0 bases and J by 5 bases, with 13 bases between. Written as DNA, the CDR3 is TGTGCCAGCAGTGAAGCGCGGTGGGTCACGGAGACCCAGTACTTC. The encoded protein is CASSEARWVTETQYF.